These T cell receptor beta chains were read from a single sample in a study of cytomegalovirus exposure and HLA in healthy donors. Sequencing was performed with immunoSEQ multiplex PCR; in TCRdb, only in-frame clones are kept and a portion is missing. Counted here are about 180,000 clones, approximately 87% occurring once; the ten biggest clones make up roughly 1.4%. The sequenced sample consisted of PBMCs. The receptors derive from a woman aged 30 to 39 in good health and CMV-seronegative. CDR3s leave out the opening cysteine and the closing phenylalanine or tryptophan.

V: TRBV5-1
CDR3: ASSRGSAAPGYT

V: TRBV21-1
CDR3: ASSKGDTCYFCNEKLF

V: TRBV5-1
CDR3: ASSLGGNRADEQF

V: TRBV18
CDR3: ASSPPTATIGYT

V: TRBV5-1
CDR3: ASSVGTANTEAF

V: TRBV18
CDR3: ASSPEETYEQY

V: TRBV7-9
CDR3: ASSLVSGGSEQY

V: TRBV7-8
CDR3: ASGGTIQGTQY

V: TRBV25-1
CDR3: ASSEYITKVEEKLF

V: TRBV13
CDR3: ASSLMAGGKTYEQY

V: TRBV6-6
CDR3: ASMGGAINYGYT

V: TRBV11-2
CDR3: ASSLDPVRTYTYEQY

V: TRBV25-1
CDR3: ASTLMTGAPLH

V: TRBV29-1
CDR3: SVAGSGYEQY

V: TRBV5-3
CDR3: ARSLGVTVANYGYT

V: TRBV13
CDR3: ASRNTGPPYEQY

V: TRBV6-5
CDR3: AAGQGEGNTIY

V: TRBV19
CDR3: ASTLRWRVETEAF

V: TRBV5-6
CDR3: ASSLLVGTGDQPQH

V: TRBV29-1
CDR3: SSRGAVTEAF

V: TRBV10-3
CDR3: AISALIIRTGGYEKLF

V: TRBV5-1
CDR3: ASSLQLTTSGGEQY

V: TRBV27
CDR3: ASRKDGLGNSPLH

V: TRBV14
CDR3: ASSQGTTETQY

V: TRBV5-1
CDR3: ASSRTGETQY

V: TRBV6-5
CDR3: ASSTGGLTGYEQY

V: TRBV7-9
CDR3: ASSSYSGEGEQY

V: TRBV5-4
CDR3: ASSFGGKPGQGAWEQY

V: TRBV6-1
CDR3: ASSEQRQGPDTQY

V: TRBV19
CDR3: ASSSGGSYEQY

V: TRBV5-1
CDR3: ASSPGQRMNTEAF

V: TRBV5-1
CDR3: ASSLKTSGGLDTQY

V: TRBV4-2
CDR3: ASSQDSQGLAVYEQY

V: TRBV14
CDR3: ASSQGVRASGVTDTQY

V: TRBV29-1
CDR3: SAHPRTGVVTDTQY

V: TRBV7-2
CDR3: ASTPLGLTREAF

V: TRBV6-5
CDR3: ASSYSMTAETQY

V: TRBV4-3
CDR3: ASSQGSSGSYEQY

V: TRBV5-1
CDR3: ASSFSGGTYEQY

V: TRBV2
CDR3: ASSSGTGGSGNTIY

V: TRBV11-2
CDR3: ASSLARDRVFGYT

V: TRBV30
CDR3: AWNVGGAGETQY

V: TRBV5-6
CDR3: ASSLRQALNIQY

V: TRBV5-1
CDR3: ASSLEVAGGYEQY

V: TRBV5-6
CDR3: ASSLADWREGYT